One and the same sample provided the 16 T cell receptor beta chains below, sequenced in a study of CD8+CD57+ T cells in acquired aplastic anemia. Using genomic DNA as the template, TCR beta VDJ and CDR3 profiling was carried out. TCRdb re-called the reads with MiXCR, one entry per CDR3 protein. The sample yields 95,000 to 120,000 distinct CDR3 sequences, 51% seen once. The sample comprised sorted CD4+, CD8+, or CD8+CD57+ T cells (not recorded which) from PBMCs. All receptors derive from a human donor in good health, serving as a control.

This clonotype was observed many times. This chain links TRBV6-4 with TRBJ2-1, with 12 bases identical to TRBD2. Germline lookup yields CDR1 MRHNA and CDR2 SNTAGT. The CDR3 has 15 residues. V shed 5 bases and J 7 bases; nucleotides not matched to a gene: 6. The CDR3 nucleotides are TGTGCCAGCAGTATGACTAGCGGGGGATTTAATGAGCAGTTCTTC. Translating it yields CASSMTSGGFNEQFF.

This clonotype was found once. This CDR3 is CASSQTQSSPLHF. The CDR3, as DNA: TGCGCCAGCAGCCAGACCCAATCCTCACCCCTCCACTTT. This chain links TRBV5-1 with TRBJ1-6; no firm D call. This CDR3 contains 13 residues. With 4 bases removed from V and 10 bases from J, the gap between germline ends came to 12 bases. CDR1 is SGHRS, CDR2 YFSETQ, per germline.

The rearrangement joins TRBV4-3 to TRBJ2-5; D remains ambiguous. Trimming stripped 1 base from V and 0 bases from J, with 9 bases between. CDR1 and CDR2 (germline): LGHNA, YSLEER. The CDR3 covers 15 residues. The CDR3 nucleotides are TGCGCCAGCAGCCAAGTCCTAGGTCACCAAGAGACCCAGTACTTC. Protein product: CASSQVLGHQETQYF.

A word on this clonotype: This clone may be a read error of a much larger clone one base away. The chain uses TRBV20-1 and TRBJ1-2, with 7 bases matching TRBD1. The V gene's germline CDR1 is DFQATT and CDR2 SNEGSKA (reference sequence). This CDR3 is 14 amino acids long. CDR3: CGAREDRVDYGYTF. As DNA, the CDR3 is TGCGGTGCTAGAGAAGACAGGGTCGACTATGGCTACACCTTC.

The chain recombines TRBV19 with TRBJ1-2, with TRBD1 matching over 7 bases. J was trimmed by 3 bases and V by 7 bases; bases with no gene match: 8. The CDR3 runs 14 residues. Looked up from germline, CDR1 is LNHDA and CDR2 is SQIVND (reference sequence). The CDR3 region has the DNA TGTGCCAGTACCCCTGGGCAGGGGGACTATGGCTACACCTTC. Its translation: CASTPGQGDYGYTF. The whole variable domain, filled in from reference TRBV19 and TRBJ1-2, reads DGGITQSPKYLFRKEGQNVTLSCEQNLNHDAMYWYRQDPGQGLRLIYYSQIVNDFQKGDIAEGYSVSREKKESFPLTVTSAQKNPTAFYLCASTPGQGDYGYTFGSGTRLTVV.

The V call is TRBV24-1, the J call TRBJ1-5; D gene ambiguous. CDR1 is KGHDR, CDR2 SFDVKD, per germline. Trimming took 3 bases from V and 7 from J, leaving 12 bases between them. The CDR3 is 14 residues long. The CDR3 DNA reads TGTGCCACCAGTGATAACGGACGCCGACAGCCCCAGCATTTT. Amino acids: CATSDNGRRQPQHF.

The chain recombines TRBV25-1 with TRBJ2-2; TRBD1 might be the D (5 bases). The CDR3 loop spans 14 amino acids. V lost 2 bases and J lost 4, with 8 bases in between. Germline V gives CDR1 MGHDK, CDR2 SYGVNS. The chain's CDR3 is CASSEQGGTGELFF. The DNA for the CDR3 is TGTGCCAGCAGTGAACAGGGCGGCACCGGGGAGCTGTTTTTT.

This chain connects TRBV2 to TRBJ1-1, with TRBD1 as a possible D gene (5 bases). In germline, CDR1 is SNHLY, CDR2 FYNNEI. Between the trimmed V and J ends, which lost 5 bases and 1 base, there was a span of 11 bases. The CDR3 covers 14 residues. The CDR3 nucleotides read TGTGCCAGCAGTTCTCAGGGTCGGAACACTGAAGCTTTCTTT. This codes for CASSSQGRNTEAFF. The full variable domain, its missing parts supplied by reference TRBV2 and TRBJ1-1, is EPEVTQTPSHQVTQMGQEVILRCVPISNHLYFYWYRQILGQKVEFLVSFYNNEISEKSEIFDDQFSVERPDGSNFTLKIRSTKLEDSAMYFCASSSQGRNTEAFFGQGTRLTVV.

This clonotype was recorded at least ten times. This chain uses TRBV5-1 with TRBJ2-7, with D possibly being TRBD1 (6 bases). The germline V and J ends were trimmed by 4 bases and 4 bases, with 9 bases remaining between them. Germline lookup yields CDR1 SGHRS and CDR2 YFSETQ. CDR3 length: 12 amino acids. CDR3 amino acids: CASSPGQYEQYF. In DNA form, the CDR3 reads TGCGCCAGCAGCCCCGGACAGTACGAGCAGTACTTC. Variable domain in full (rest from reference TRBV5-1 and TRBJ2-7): KAGVTQTPRYLIKTRGQQVTLSCSPISGHRSVSWYQQTPGQGLQFLFEYFSETQRNKGNFPGRFSGRQFSNSRSEMNVSTLELGDSALYLCASSPGQYEQYFGPGTRLTVT.

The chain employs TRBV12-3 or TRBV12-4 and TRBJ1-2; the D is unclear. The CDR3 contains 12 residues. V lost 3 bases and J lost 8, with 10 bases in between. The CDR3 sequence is CASSLVSGGYTF. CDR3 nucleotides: TGTGCCAGCAGTTTGGTTAGCGGGGGCTACACCTTC.

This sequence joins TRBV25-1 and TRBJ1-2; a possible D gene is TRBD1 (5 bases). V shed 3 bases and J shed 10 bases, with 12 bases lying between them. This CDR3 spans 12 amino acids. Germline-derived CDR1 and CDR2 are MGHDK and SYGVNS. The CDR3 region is CASSDQGRFYTF. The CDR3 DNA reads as TGTGCCAGCAGTGATCAGGGCCGGTTCTACACCTTC.

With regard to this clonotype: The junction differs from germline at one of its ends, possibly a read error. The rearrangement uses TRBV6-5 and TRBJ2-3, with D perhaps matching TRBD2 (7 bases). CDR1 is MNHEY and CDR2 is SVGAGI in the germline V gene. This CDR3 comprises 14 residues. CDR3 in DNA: TGTGCCAGCGGTGAGAGGGGGGGCACAGATACGCAGTACTTT. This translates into CASGERGGTDTQYF.

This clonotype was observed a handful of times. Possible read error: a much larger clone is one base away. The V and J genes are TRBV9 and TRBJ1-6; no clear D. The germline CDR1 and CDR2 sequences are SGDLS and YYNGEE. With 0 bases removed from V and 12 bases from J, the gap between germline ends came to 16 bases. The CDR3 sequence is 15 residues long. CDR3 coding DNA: TGTGCCAGCAGCGTAGAAGGAGGGATCGGTTTACCCCTCCACTTT. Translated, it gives CASSVEGGIGLPLHF. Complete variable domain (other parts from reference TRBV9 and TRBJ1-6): DSGVTQTPKHLITATGQRVTLRCSPRSGDLSVYWYQQSLDQGLQFLIQYYNGEERAKGNILERFSAQQFPDLHSELNLSSLELGDSALYFCASSVEGGIGLPLHFGNGTRLTVT.

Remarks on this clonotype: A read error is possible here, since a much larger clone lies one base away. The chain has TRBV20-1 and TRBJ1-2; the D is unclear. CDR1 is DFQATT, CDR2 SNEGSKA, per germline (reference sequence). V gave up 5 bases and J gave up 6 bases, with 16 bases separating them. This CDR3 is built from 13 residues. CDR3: CSAQNPLGNGYTF. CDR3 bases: TGCAGTGCTCAAAACCCTCTAGGGAATGGCTACACCTTC.

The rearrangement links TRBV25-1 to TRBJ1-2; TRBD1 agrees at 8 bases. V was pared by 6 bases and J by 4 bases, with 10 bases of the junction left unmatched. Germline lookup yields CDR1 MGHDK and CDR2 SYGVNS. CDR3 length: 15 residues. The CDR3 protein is CASSLEGTGLYGYTF. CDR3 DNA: TGTGCCAGCAGCTTGGAGGGGACAGGCCTCTATGGCTACACCTTC.

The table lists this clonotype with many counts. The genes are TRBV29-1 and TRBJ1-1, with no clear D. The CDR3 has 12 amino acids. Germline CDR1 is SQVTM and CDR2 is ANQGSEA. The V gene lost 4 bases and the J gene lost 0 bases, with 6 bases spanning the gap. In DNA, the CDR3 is TGCAGCGTTGGTCAGTTGAACACTGAAGCTTTCTTT. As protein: CSVGQLNTEAFF.